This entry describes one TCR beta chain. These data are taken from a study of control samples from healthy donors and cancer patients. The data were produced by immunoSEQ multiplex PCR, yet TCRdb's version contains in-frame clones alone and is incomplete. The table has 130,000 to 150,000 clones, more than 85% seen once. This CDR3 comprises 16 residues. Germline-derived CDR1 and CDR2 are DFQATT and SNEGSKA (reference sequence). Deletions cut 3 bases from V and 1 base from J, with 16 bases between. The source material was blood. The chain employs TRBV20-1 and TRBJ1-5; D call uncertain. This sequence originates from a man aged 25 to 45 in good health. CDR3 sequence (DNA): TGCAGTGCTAGTCGAAGTCCCCGTGGAAGCAATCAGCCCCAGCATTTT. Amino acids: CSASRSPRGSNQPQHF.